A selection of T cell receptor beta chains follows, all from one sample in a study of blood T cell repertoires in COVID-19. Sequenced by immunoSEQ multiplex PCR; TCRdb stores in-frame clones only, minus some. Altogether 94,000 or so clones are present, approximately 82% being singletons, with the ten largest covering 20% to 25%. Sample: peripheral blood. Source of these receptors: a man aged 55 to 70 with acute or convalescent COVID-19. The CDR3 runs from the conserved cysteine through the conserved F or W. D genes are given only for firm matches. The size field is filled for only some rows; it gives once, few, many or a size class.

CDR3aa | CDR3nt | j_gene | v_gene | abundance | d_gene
CASSYRDSRTRLF | TGTGCCAGCAGTTATAGGGACAGCCGCACGCGACTCTTC | TRBJ2-1 | TRBV2 | . | TRBD1
CASARTIPYEQYF | TGTGCCAGCGCCCGGACTATTCCCTACGAGCAGTACTTC | TRBJ2-7 | TRBV28 | . | .
CASSSTRDQPQHF | TGTGCCAGCAGCTCTACCCGAGATCAGCCCCAGCATTTT | TRBJ1-5 | TRBV12-3/TRBV12-4 | few | .
CASSPRGGVGELFF | TGTGCCAGCAGCCCTCGGGGGGGCGTCGGGGAGCTGTTTTTT | TRBJ2-2 | TRBV3-1/TRBV3-2 | . | TRBD2
CAISDRGRDNSPLHF | TGTGCCATCAGTGACAGGGGGCGAGATAATTCACCCCTCCACTTT | TRBJ1-6 | TRBV10-3 | . | TRBD1
CASSVTGTIQGQFF | TGTGCCAGTAGTGTTACCGGGACAATTCAGGGGCAGTTCTTC | TRBJ2-1 | TRBV19 | . | .
CASNRFEGTDTQYF | TGTGCCAGCAATAGGTTCGAGGGCACAGATACGCAGTATTTT | TRBJ2-3 | TRBV28 | . | .
CASRSGGANNSPLHF | TGTGCCAGCAGGTCAGGGGGTGCCAATAATTCACCCCTCCACTTT | TRBJ1-6 | TRBV6-4 | . | TRBD1
CASSRNDRVLYGYTF | TGTGCCAGCAGCCGCAATGACAGGGTACTCTATGGCTACACCTTC | TRBJ1-2 | TRBV4-2 | . | TRBD1
CASQDSFNTEAFF | TGTGCCAGTCAGGACAGTTTTAACACTGAAGCTTTCTTT | TRBJ1-1 | TRBV7-2 | many | .
CASSLGSGPLRAFF | TGTGCCAGCAGCTTGGGTTCTGGGCCTCTTAGGGCTTTCTTT | TRBJ1-1 | TRBV5-6 | . | .
CASSYPQEGPYEQYF | TGTGCCAGCAGTTACCCGCAAGAGGGCCCCTACGAGCAGTACTTC | TRBJ2-7 | TRBV6-7 | . | .
CAWSPRQARNTGELFF | TGTGCCTGGAGTCCGCGACAGGCTAGGAACACCGGGGAGCTGTTTTTT | TRBJ2-2 | TRBV30 | . | .
CASSLRVSRDRAYNEQFF | TGTGCCAGCAGCTTACGAGTTTCTAGGGACAGGGCATACAATGAGCAGTTCTTC | TRBJ2-1 | TRBV7-8 | . | TRBD1
CASSLAKGFIALNTDTQYF | TGTGCCAGCAGCTTAGCGAAGGGGTTCATAGCTCTGAACACAGATACGCAGTATTTT | TRBJ2-3 | TRBV7-8 | . | .
CAIRGTGLTEAFF | TGTGCCATCAGGGGGACAGGGCTCACTGAAGCTTTCTTT | TRBJ1-1 | TRBV10-3 | . | TRBD1
CASRPSSGNTIYF | TGTGCCAGCAGGCCCAGCTCTGGAAACACCATATATTTT | TRBJ1-3 | TRBV6-5 | . | .
CASRGQGNTGELFF | TGTGCCAGCAGGGGACAGGGGAACACCGGGGAGCTGTTTTTT | TRBJ2-2 | TRBV2 | few | TRBD1
CSASGTGSTQPQHF | TGCAGTGCTAGTGGGACAGGGAGTACTCAGCCCCAGCATTTT | TRBJ1-5 | TRBV20-1 | . | TRBD1
CASRDRETAGNTIYF | TGTGCCAGTAGAGACAGGGAGACGGCTGGAAACACCATATATTTT | TRBJ1-3 | TRBV19 | . | TRBD1
CASSQGSAYNEQFF | TGTGCCAGCAGCCAGGGATCCGCCTACAATGAGCAGTTCTTC | TRBJ2-1 | TRBV7-3 | . | .
CASSSGQGRSPLHF | TGTGCCAGCAGCTCAGGACAGGGGAGGTCACCCCTCCACTTT | TRBJ1-6 | TRBV7-2 | . | TRBD1
CASTSGTGDPWVDTQYF | TGCGCCAGCACCTCCGGGACAGGGGATCCCTGGGTAGATACGCAGTATTTT | TRBJ2-3 | TRBV5-1 | . | TRBD1
CASSSTGTGALTEAFF | TGTGCCAGCAGCTCTACCGGGACAGGGGCCCTCACTGAAGCTTTCTTT | TRBJ1-1 | TRBV5-6 | . | TRBD1
CASSERGLTIGYEQYF | TGTGCCAGCTCAGAGCGAGGGCTAACTATTGGTTACGAGCAGTACTTC | TRBJ2-7 | TRBV18 | . | .
CASSWFRGSSNQPQHF | TGTGCCAGCAGTTGGTTCAGGGGCTCTAGCAATCAGCCCCAGCATTTT | TRBJ1-5 | TRBV2 | . | .
CASTYRGGQPQHF | TGTGCCAGCACTTACAGGGGTGGGCAGCCCCAGCATTTT | TRBJ1-5 | TRBV12-3/TRBV12-4 | . | TRBD1
CASQILNEQYF | TGTGCCAGCCAGATCCTGAACGAGCAGTACTTC | TRBJ2-7 | TRBV2 | . | .
CASSYGGAVEAFF | TGTGCCAGCAGCTACGGGGGGGCCGTTGAAGCTTTCTTT | TRBJ1-1 | TRBV7-3 | . | .
CASSSRDKSDTQYF | TGTGCCAGCAGCTCCCGGGACAAATCAGATACGCAGTATTTT | TRBJ2-3 | TRBV11-1 | . | .
CATSRGQQGAGEKLFF | TGTGCCACCAGCAGAGGGCAACAGGGGGCAGGTGAAAAACTGTTTTTT | TRBJ1-4 | TRBV15 | few | TRBD1
CASSDRGNSPLHF | TGTGCCAGCTCCGACAGGGGTAATTCACCCCTCCACTTT | TRBJ1-6 | TRBV27 | . | TRBD1
CSAGLTDTQYF | TGCAGTGCTGGGCTTACGGATACGCAGTATTTT | TRBJ2-3 | TRBV20-1 | . | .